This is a list of T cell receptor beta chains from one sample in a study of T cell changes during pregnancy in multiple sclerosis. This table comes from immunoSEQ multiplex PCR, and its TCRdb copy is limited to in-frame clones, with some not included. The sample includes tens of thousands of clones, about 92% of them seen just once. Sequenced here: peripheral blood, sampled in the third trimester of pregnancy. The receptors derive from a female donor with multiple sclerosis, enrolled in a pregnancy study. Both conserved end residues are part of each CDR3. Each record gives: CDR3 DNA, CDR3 protein, clone size, J gene, D gene, V gene. The D gene is left open where the match is weak. Some rows mark clone size as missing; the rest say once, few, many or name a class of expanded clone.

cdr3_nt: TGTGCCACCTATACCCAGGGACAGGAATTCCACGAGCAGTACTTC
cdr3_aa: CATYTQGQEFHEQYF
clone_size: .
j_call: TRBJ2-7
d_call: TRBD1
v_call: TRBV6-4

cdr3_nt: TGTGCCAGCAGTTTGGAGGGTATAGCCAAAAACATTCAGTACTTC
cdr3_aa: CASSLEGIAKNIQYF
clone_size: .
j_call: TRBJ2-4
d_call: .
v_call: TRBV28

cdr3_nt: TGCAGTGCAAGGACAGGGGGCGAAGCTTTCTTT
cdr3_aa: CSARTGGEAFF
clone_size: .
j_call: TRBJ1-1
d_call: TRBD1
v_call: TRBV20-1

cdr3_nt: TGTGCCAGCAGCCCCGGGACAGGGCCTCTCTCTGGAAACACCATATATTTT
cdr3_aa: CASSPGTGPLSGNTIYF
clone_size: .
j_call: TRBJ1-3
d_call: TRBD1
v_call: TRBV16

cdr3_nt: TGTGCCAGCAGTTTTAAGGGGGCGATTCTGGGGGGCACTGAAGCTTTCTTT
cdr3_aa: CASSFKGAILGGTEAFF
clone_size: .
j_call: TRBJ1-1
d_call: TRBD1
v_call: TRBV27

cdr3_nt: TGTGCCAGTAATCTAGCGGGAGGAATCGGGGAGCTGTTTTTT
cdr3_aa: CASNLAGGIGELFF
clone_size: .
j_call: TRBJ2-2
d_call: TRBD2
v_call: TRBV19

cdr3_nt: TGTGCCAGCTCACCGCGGACAGACGCTCTTAACACTGAAGCTTTCTTT
cdr3_aa: CASSPRTDALNTEAFF
clone_size: .
j_call: TRBJ1-1
d_call: .
v_call: TRBV18

cdr3_nt: TGTGCCAGCAGCTTAAGGCAGGGGGTCACCGGGGAGCTGTTTTTT
cdr3_aa: CASSLRQGVTGELFF
clone_size: once
j_call: TRBJ2-2
d_call: TRBD1
v_call: TRBV11-3

cdr3_nt: TGTGCCAGCAGCTTATCGCCCAGCGGGAGTAACAATGAGCAGTTCTTC
cdr3_aa: CASSLSPSGSNNEQFF
clone_size: .
j_call: TRBJ2-1
d_call: TRBD2
v_call: TRBV7-3

cdr3_nt: TGTGCCAGCAGCTTAGTGCAGGGGGGAGGAGATACCTTC
cdr3_aa: CASSLVQGGGDTF
clone_size: .
j_call: TRBJ1-2
d_call: TRBD1
v_call: TRBV7-2

cdr3_nt: TGTGCCAGCAGACCAAGGCAGCAGGGGCCGGGTGAGCAGTTCTTC
cdr3_aa: CASRPRQQGPGEQFF
clone_size: once
j_call: TRBJ2-1
d_call: .
v_call: TRBV2

cdr3_nt: TGTGCCAGCAGTGAAGATACATCTAGCACAGATACGCAGTATTTT
cdr3_aa: CASSEDTSSTDTQYF
clone_size: .
j_call: TRBJ2-3
d_call: .
v_call: TRBV6-4

cdr3_nt: TGTGCCAGCAGTTGGATTGCGGGAGGTCATGAGCAGTTCTTC
cdr3_aa: CASSWIAGGHEQFF
clone_size: .
j_call: TRBJ2-1
d_call: TRBD2
v_call: TRBV6-6

cdr3_nt: TGTGCCAGCAGTCTGGAGGCGGGGTACACTGAAGCTTTCTTT
cdr3_aa: CASSLEAGYTEAFF
clone_size: .
j_call: TRBJ1-1
d_call: .
v_call: TRBV27

cdr3_nt: TGTGCCAGCAGCTCAAGGACTAGCGGGGAGCAGTTCTTC
cdr3_aa: CASSSRTSGEQFF
clone_size: once
j_call: TRBJ2-1
d_call: TRBD2
v_call: TRBV7-2

cdr3_nt: TGTGCCAGCAGTACGACTAGCGGGAGCCCAAATGAGCAGTTCTTC
cdr3_aa: CASSTTSGSPNEQFF
clone_size: few
j_call: TRBJ2-1
d_call: TRBD2
v_call: TRBV6-5

cdr3_nt: TGTGCCAGCAGTGGGGCCTTGGGGCAGAGGCAGTACTTC
cdr3_aa: CASSGALGQRQYF
clone_size: .
j_call: TRBJ2-7
d_call: .
v_call: TRBV25-1

cdr3_nt: TGTGCCAGCGGGCGGGGGGGCGGGGAGACCCAGTACTTC
cdr3_aa: CASGRGGGETQYF
clone_size: .
j_call: TRBJ2-5
d_call: TRBD2
v_call: TRBV27

cdr3_nt: TGTGCCAGCAGATGGGACGGAGGGGTCTCCTACGAGCAGTACTTC
cdr3_aa: CASRWDGGVSYEQYF
clone_size: .
j_call: TRBJ2-7
d_call: .
v_call: TRBV7-9

cdr3_nt: TGTGCCAGCAGTGATATGACAGGGGGCGACTATGGCTACACCTTC
cdr3_aa: CASSDMTGGDYGYTF
clone_size: .
j_call: TRBJ1-2
d_call: TRBD1
v_call: TRBV2

cdr3_nt: TGTGCCAGCAGTTACGTGGGGAGACAGGGGACCTATGGCTACACCTTC
cdr3_aa: CASSYVGRQGTYGYTF
clone_size: .
j_call: TRBJ1-2
d_call: TRBD1
v_call: TRBV6-5

cdr3_nt: TGTGCCAGCAGCGTAGAAATAGCGGGCAGTTACAATGAGCAGTTCTTC
cdr3_aa: CASSVEIAGSYNEQFF
clone_size: .
j_call: TRBJ2-1
d_call: TRBD2
v_call: TRBV9

cdr3_nt: TGTGCTAGTGGTTTTTATGGCAATCAGGGAGGCAATGAGCAGTTCTTC
cdr3_aa: CASGFYGNQGGNEQFF
clone_size: .
j_call: TRBJ2-1
d_call: .
v_call: TRBV12-5

cdr3_nt: TGCGCCAGCAGCTTGTTGACTACTACGGGGAATGAGCAGTTCTTC
cdr3_aa: CASSLLTTTGNEQFF
clone_size: .
j_call: TRBJ2-1
d_call: .
v_call: TRBV5-1

cdr3_nt: TGTGCCAGCAGGCCGGCTCTCCAGGGGCGAACGCAGTATTTT
cdr3_aa: CASRPALQGRTQYF
clone_size: .
j_call: TRBJ2-3
d_call: .
v_call: TRBV6-5

cdr3_nt: TGTGCCAGCAGAGGACAACACAGAAACACCGGGGAGCTGTTTTTT
cdr3_aa: CASRGQHRNTGELFF
clone_size: .
j_call: TRBJ2-2
d_call: .
v_call: TRBV2

cdr3_nt: TGTGCCAGTAGTCTCGGACTGTTGAACACTGAAGCTTTCTTT
cdr3_aa: CASSLGLLNTEAFF
clone_size: .
j_call: TRBJ1-1
d_call: .
v_call: TRBV19

cdr3_nt: TGTGCCAGCAGTTGGGCGAGGGGGCCCTATGGCTACACCTTC
cdr3_aa: CASSWARGPYGYTF
clone_size: once
j_call: TRBJ1-2
d_call: TRBD1
v_call: TRBV28

cdr3_nt: TGTGCCAGCAGCGTAGGAAGCGCTAGCCGCTACTCTGGGGCCAACGTCCTGACTTTC
cdr3_aa: CASSVGSASRYSGANVLTF
clone_size: .
j_call: TRBJ2-6
d_call: .
v_call: TRBV9

cdr3_nt: TGTGCCAGCCGCGGGGGGCACGAGGAGACCCAGTACTTC
cdr3_aa: CASRGGHEETQYF
clone_size: .
j_call: TRBJ2-5
d_call: TRBD2
v_call: TRBV7-9

cdr3_nt: TGTGCCAGCAGCTTAGCGAGGTCCGGACTAGCGGGAGAGAGGGAGCAGTTCTTC
cdr3_aa: CASSLARSGLAGEREQFF
clone_size: .
j_call: TRBJ2-1
d_call: TRBD2
v_call: TRBV7-2

cdr3_nt: TGTGCCAGCAGCTTAGGGGCGGGGTTGGGTCAGCCCCAGCATTTT
cdr3_aa: CASSLGAGLGQPQHF
clone_size: .
j_call: TRBJ1-5
d_call: .
v_call: TRBV7-2

cdr3_nt: TGTGCCAGCAGCTTCGGACAGGGAGAGACCCAGTACTTC
cdr3_aa: CASSFGQGETQYF
clone_size: .
j_call: TRBJ2-5
d_call: TRBD1
v_call: TRBV7-3

cdr3_nt: TGTGCCAGCAGCGCTGGACAGGGCGGTCAGCCCCAGCATTTT
cdr3_aa: CASSAGQGGQPQHF
clone_size: .
j_call: TRBJ1-5
d_call: TRBD1
v_call: TRBV7-2

cdr3_nt: TGTGCCAGCAGCTCTAGGTACGAGCAGTACTTC
cdr3_aa: CASSSRYEQYF
clone_size: .
j_call: TRBJ2-7
d_call: .
v_call: TRBV7-2

cdr3_nt: TGTGCCAGCAGCTTAGATAGATACACTGAAGCTTTCTTT
cdr3_aa: CASSLDRYTEAFF
clone_size: .
j_call: TRBJ1-1
d_call: .
v_call: TRBV11-1

cdr3_nt: TGTGCCAGCAGCTTAGACAGAGTGTTAAGAGGGTCAGGGGGAGGCTATGGCTACACCTTC
cdr3_aa: CASSLDRVLRGSGGGYGYTF
clone_size: .
j_call: TRBJ1-2
d_call: TRBD1
v_call: TRBV11-2

cdr3_nt: TGTGCCAGCAGCTTAGGTTTGCGACACTCTGGAAACACCATATATTTT
cdr3_aa: CASSLGLRHSGNTIYF
clone_size: .
j_call: TRBJ1-3
d_call: .
v_call: TRBV7-9

cdr3_nt: TGTGCCAGCAGTGAGGGAGGATTTAACTATGGCTACACCTTC
cdr3_aa: CASSEGGFNYGYTF
clone_size: .
j_call: TRBJ1-2
d_call: .
v_call: TRBV2

cdr3_nt: TGTGCCAGCAGCGGGACAGGGCCTAGCATTCAGTACTTC
cdr3_aa: CASSGTGPSIQYF
clone_size: .
j_call: TRBJ2-4
d_call: .
v_call: TRBV21-1